A single sample gave rise to the 18 T cell receptor beta chains below, sequenced in a study of T cell responses to AZD1222 COVID-19 vaccine. The method was immunoSEQ multiplex PCR; TCRdb's version includes in-frame clones alone and lacks a portion of them. The sample shows more than 100,000 clones, about 90% of them seen only once. The sample was peripheral blood, taken on day 0 of AZD1222 vaccination. These receptors were collected from an adult in good health.

The chain recombines TRBV27 with TRBJ1-1, with 7 bases that match TRBD1. This CDR3 is built from 15 residues. Germline V CDR1 and CDR2: MNHEY, SMNVEV (reference sequence). Trimming removed 2 bases from V and 12 bases from J; junction bases left unmatched: 15. The CDR3 loop is CASSLAFSNRGESFF. The CDR3 DNA sequence: TGTGCCAGCAGTTTAGCCTTTAGTAACAGGGGCGAGTCTTTCTTT.

The chain joins TRBV4-3 to TRBJ1-1, with D possibly TRBD1 on 6 matching bases. The CDR3 has 14 residues. Germline V CDR1 and CDR2: LGHNA, YSLEER. V lost 1 base and J lost 4, with 10 bases in between. CDR3 region: CASSQVEGVTEAFF. CDR3 DNA: TGCGCCAGCAGCCAAGTGGAGGGGGTCACTGAAGCTTTCTTT.

The chain is built from TRBV15 and TRBJ1-1; the D gene is possibly TRBD1 (6 bases). V was trimmed by 9 bases and J by 0 bases, leaving 23 bases between them. CDR3 length: 17 amino acids. The germline CDR1 and CDR2 sequences are LNHNV and YYDKDF (reference sequence). The CDR3 DNA reads as TGTGCCACAGGAGATCGGAGGGGGTCACTGATGAACACTGAAGCTTTCTTT. Translation: CATGDRRGSLMNTEAFF.

CDR3 protein: CASSQVPNTDTQYF. As DNA, the CDR3 is TGTGCCAGCAGCCAAGTCCCTAACACAGATACGCAGTATTTT. This chain uses TRBV3-1 (or the pseudogene TRBV3-2) with TRBJ2-3; D unresolved. V lost 1 base to trimming and J lost 2 bases, with 7 bases between them. Germline assignment: CDR1 LGHDT and CDR2 YNNKEL (reference sequence). CDR3 length: 14 amino acids.

CDR3 region: CAGTPDGLSNYGYTF. Here the CDR3 DNA reads TGTGCCGGGACCCCGGACGGCCTATCTAACTATGGCTACACCTTC. The genes are TRBV2 and TRBJ1-2; a weak D match, TRBD1 (5 bases). The CDR3 contains 15 residues. V was cut by 11 bases and J by 0 bases, with 19 bases left in between. CDR1 is SNHLY and CDR2 is FYNNEI in the germline V gene.

Written as DNA, the CDR3 is TGCGCCAGCAGCTTAGGGGCAACTCTAGAGACCCAGTACTTC. Translating gives CASSLGATLETQYF. The V call is TRBV5-1, the J call TRBJ2-5; tentative D call: TRBD1 (5 bases). The V end lost 2 bases, the J end lost 4 bases, and 12 bases lay between the germline ends. CDR3 length: 14 amino acids. CDR1 is SGHRS and CDR2 is YFSETQ in the germline V gene.

The rearrangement joins TRBV6-5 to TRBJ1-2, with D possibly matching TRBD1 (5 bases). Trimming took 4 bases from V and 8 from J, leaving 17 bases between them. The CDR3 extends over 14 amino acids. Germline CDR1 MNHEY, CDR2 SVGAGI. CDR3 region: CASSWRQSPGGYTF. The CDR3 DNA reads TGTGCCAGCAGTTGGCGACAGTCCCCCGGAGGCTACACCTTC.

The rearrangement joins TRBV2 to TRBJ1-4; 9 bases agree with TRBD1. The ends lost 6 bases at V and 7 bases at J; junction bases unmatched: 9. The CDR3 sequence is 15 residues long. From germline, CDR1 is SNHLY and CDR2 FYNNEI. The CDR3 spells CASRGTGLGSEKLFF. CDR3 sequence (DNA): TGTGCCAGCAGGGGGACAGGGCTGGGGAGTGAAAAACTGTTTTTT.

The V and J genes are TRBV4-1 and TRBJ2-7; the D gene is possibly TRBD2 (6 bases). Trimming took 4 bases from V and 2 from J, leaving 15 bases between them. Germline V lookup: CDR1 MGHRA, CDR2 YSYEKL. The CDR3 consists of 15 residues. The CDR3 protein is CASSPRVAVPYEQYF. The CDR3 DNA reads as TGCGCCAGCAGCCCCCGGGTAGCGGTTCCCTACGAGCAGTACTTC.

The chain links TRBV6-5 to TRBJ2-1, with 9 bases that match TRBD1. The V gene end was trimmed by 6 bases and the J gene end by 6 bases; junction bases not matched to a gene: 9. This CDR3 contains 15 residues. CDR1 and CDR2 (germline): MNHEY, SVGAGI. CDR3 residues: CASSPTGGNGNEQFF. The DNA of the CDR3 is TGTGCCAGCAGCCCGACAGGGGGAAATGGCAATGAGCAGTTCTTC.

This clone appeared once. In DNA form, the CDR3 reads TGCGCCAGCAGCCAAGGGGCCCTAACAGGGACTGAAGCTTTCTTT. Its protein product is CASSQGALTGTEAFF. The J gene is TRBJ1-1, the V gene TRBV4-3; a possible D gene is TRBD1 (6 bases). The CDR3 loop spans 15 amino acids. Germline CDR1 is LGHNA and CDR2 is YSLEER. Deletions cut 1 base from V and 5 bases from J, with 14 bases between.

This chain joins TRBV5-1 and TRBJ2-3, with 11 bases aligning to TRBD2. The CDR3 has 16 amino acids. Germline V gene sequence: CDR1 SGHRS, CDR2 YFSETQ. J was trimmed by 0 bases and V by 4 bases; bases with no gene match: 4. This CDR3 reads CASSPGLAASTDTQYF. DNA of the CDR3: TGCGCCAGCAGCCCGGGACTAGCGGCGAGCACAGATACGCAGTATTTT.

The J gene is TRBJ2-1, the V gene TRBV24-1; TRBD2 might be the D (5 bases). V was clipped by 4 bases and J by 4 bases, with 13 bases between them. The length of the CDR3 is 15 residues. From germline, CDR1 is KGHDR and CDR2 SFDVKD. The CDR3 protein is CATSDPSRGYNEQFF. The CDR3 DNA sequence: TGTGCCACCAGTGACCCCTCCCGGGGATACAATGAGCAGTTCTTC.

A few counts support this clone. This sequence joins TRBV28 and TRBJ1-5, with D tentatively TRBD1 (5 bases). The germline V and J ends were trimmed by 4 bases and 7 bases, with 11 bases remaining between them. The CDR3 runs to 13 residues. CDR1 is MDHEN and CDR2 is SYDVKM in the germline V gene. This CDR3 is CASSYSGGQPQHF. In DNA form, the CDR3 reads TGTGCCAGCAGTTATAGCGGGGGGCAGCCCCAGCATTTT.

Here the CDR3 DNA reads TGTGCCGCTATAGGTGTAATGAACACTGAAGCTTTCTTT. This codes for CAAIGVMNTEAFF. The gene calls are TRBV6-5 and TRBJ1-1; D gene ambiguous. The CDR3 has 13 amino acids. The germline V gene encodes CDR1 MNHEY and CDR2 SVGAGI. With 11 bases removed from V and 0 bases from J, the gap between germline ends came to 13 bases.

The CDR3 loop reads CASSPLGFTDTQYF. The DNA for the CDR3 is TGTGCCAGCAGCCCCCTAGGGTTTACAGATACGCAGTATTTT. This chain joins TRBV7-9 and TRBJ2-3; no clear D gene. This CDR3 spans 14 amino acids. Germline V gene lookup returns CDR1 SEHNR and CDR2 FQNEAQ (reference sequence). Trimming took off 5 bases at V and 3 bases at J, with 12 bases between the two ends.

In DNA form, the CDR3 reads TGTGCCATCAGTGGGGGACAGGGGGCGAATGGCTACACCTTC. This translates into CAISGGQGANGYTF. The chain recombines TRBV10-3 with TRBJ1-2, with TRBD1 identical over 12 bases. This CDR3 comprises 14 residues. Per germline, CDR1 ENHRY and CDR2 SYGVKD. With 4 bases clipped from V and 6 bases from J, the junction kept 3 bases outside the gene matches.

The count of this clone is one. The gene calls are TRBV7-2 and TRBJ1-3, with D uncertain. This CDR3 spans 15 amino acids. The V end was cut by 0 bases, the J end by 0 bases, with 6 bases between. Germline V gives CDR1 SGHTA, CDR2 FQGNSA. For the CDR3, the DNA is TGTGCCAGCAGCTTAGCAGCCAGCTCTGGAAACACCATATATTTT. Encoded protein: CASSLAASSGNTIYF. Variable domain in full (rest from reference TRBV7-2 and TRBJ1-3): GAGVSQSPSNKVTEKGKDVELRCDPISGHTALYWYRQSLGQGLEFLIYFQGNSAPDKSGLPSDRFSAERTGGSVSTLTIQRTQQEDSAVYLCASSLAASSGNTIYFGEGSWLTVV.